The T cell receptor beta chain under discussion was sequenced for a study of shared clonotypes between healthy human individuals (dated by TCRdb to about 2020). At the level of the whole study: The cohort included three men and two women between 18 and 49 years of age. For each donor, CD4 naive and CD4 memory were each run on three plates, CD8 naive on two plates, and CD8 memory on one plate. The study deeply sequenced blood TCR repertoires of about 5 healthy adults to estimate repertoire size and the extent of clonotype sharing between individuals. Different laboratories and diverse techniques were used to prepare libraries and sequence TCR repertoires, to increase sequencing depth and limit assay-specific biases. Between about 0.8 and 9 billion PBMCs per donor were obtained by leukapheresis.

As encoded in the germline V gene (reference sequence), CDR1 is SEHNR while CDR2 is FQNEAQ. Its CDR3 holds 15 amino acids, cysteine through phenylalanine. The kept DNA is CDR3 alone, 45 bases in frame from the first base. V sheds 1 base and J sheds 7 bases, leaving 11 bases between their ends. General conclusions and limits of the study: Naive subsets generally had larger estimated clonotype richness than memory subsets did. Higher generation probabilities were observed for clonotypes shared by all four sorted-subset donors than for non-shared clonotypes. Sampling was restricted to blood, and TCR repertoires in tissue are likely to differ from TCR repertoires in blood. Across several donors, around 5% of naive CD4, over 3% of naive CD8, about 2.3% of memory CD4, and 0.4% of memory CD8 clonotypes were shared. The small number of donors limited the genetic and exposure-history diversity represented. Based on pairwise subsampling, the degree of clonotype sharing among donors was expected to be affected by sequencing depth. Incomplete sequencing was indicated by rarefaction of sorted-subset datasets, despite the large sequencing depth.

CD8 naive samples were CD45RO-negative cells positively selected for CCR7, giving a CD45RA+CCR7+ population that excluded TemRA cells. Healthy HIV-negative adults with no recently reported acute infections or vaccinations were included as donors. Every donor was a Caucasian adult living in Nashville, Tennessee, USA. Blood was obtained by leukapheresis, after which PBMCs were separated by Ficoll-Histopaque density gradient centrifugation and cryopreserved in liquid nitrogen vapor phase. Purity and quantity of every magnetically sorted T cell population were checked by analytical flow cytometry. Genomic DNA was isolated from every sorted fraction and measured by UV absorbance on a Nanodrop 2000c. Comments on this clone: It has no known antigen specificity. Base qualities were left out, and no much larger clone turns up one base away.

Using the deep immunoSEQ assay, TCR CDR3 regions were amplified from genomic DNA by multiplex PCR. Extracted genomic DNA from each cell subset was distributed evenly across all wells of several immunoSEQ 96-well plates, and each plate was treated as a replicate. For sorted subsets, around 200 ng genomic DNA, equal to about 30,000 T cell genomes, was loaded into each replicate PCR. Purified libraries were quantified with a Qubit 3.0 fluorometer, sized on a Bioanalyzer 2100, and re-quantified with the KAPA Library Quantification kit. Every immunoSEQ 96-well plate was sequenced on a separate single-read 150-cycle Illumina NextSeq 550 flow cell. In the authors' own workflow: The immunoSEQ output contained only junctional sequences without quality scores, so filtering could not match that applied to full-length reads. Sequences were annotated with PyIR, a Python wrapper for IgBLAST v1.9, and V/J genes and CDR3 were assigned using IMGT germline references. Any read was removed if the V/J assignment was weak (E-value above 1e-6), the CDR3 was missing, or the read contained stop codons, out-of-frame junctions, or ambiguous translated residues. A V3J clonotype was defined by an identical inferred V gene, J gene, and CDR3 amino acid sequence. The percentage overlap between two repertoires was calculated by dividing the number of shared unique clonotypes by the size of the smaller repertoire. RTK rarefaction, the Chao1 estimator, and Recon v2.1 estimates of unobserved clonotypes were used to assess repertoire richness. Generation probabilities were computed with OLGA for all TCRbeta clonotypes obtained by the gDNA method from several donors. TCRdb holds this immuneACCESS table with in-frame rearrangements only. Some clones are missing; in checked studies, unresolved V genes explain under half, and the rest has no known cause. That table gives V, J and clone size, and the DNA gave D and trimming. For this sample there are over 800,000 clones; 92% appear just once. Of the sample, 24% is held by the ten largest clones.

The chain is made from TRBV7-9 and TRBJ1-6, with TRBD1 perhaps the D gene, on 6 matching bases. This sequence was found in a man aged 25 to 45 in good health. The specimen was naive CD8+ T cells sorted from blood. According to the study, the label for this sample's cell subset or site signals: CD45RA+CCR7+. The DNA sequence is given as TGTGCCAGCAGCTTAGAAGGGGGGCGAAATTCACCCCTCCACTTT. Translated, it gives CASSLEGGRNSPLHF.